These 24 T cell receptor beta chains came from one sample sequenced in a study of blood T cell repertoires in COVID-19. TCRdb's table, derived via immunoSEQ multiplex PCR, lists solely in-frame clones and lacks some. The sample lists a few hundred thousand clones; more than 75% were seen once. Sequencing was carried out using PBMCs or T cells enriched from blood (not recorded which). The receptor source for this set is a woman aged 18-29 years who had recovered from COVID-19.

This chain joins TRBV7-2 and TRBJ2-3, with D unresolved. The CDR3 contains 14 residues. Trimming cost V 1 base and J 2 bases, with 7 bases left between them. Germline V CDR1 and CDR2: SGHTA, FQGNSA. The CDR3 nucleotides are TGTGCCAGCAGCTTAGACTGGGCCACAGATACGCAGTATTTT. It codes for CASSLDWATDTQYF.

V is TRBV5-1 and J is TRBJ2-3; TRBD2 matches 8 bases. From germline, CDR1 is SGHRS and CDR2 YFSETQ. The CDR3 sequence is 16 residues long. V lost 0 bases to trimming and J lost 2 bases; unmatched junction nucleotides: 5. CDR3 protein: CASSLEDGGATDTQYF. CDR3 sequence (DNA): TGCGCCAGCAGCTTGGAGGACGGGGGGGCCACAGATACGCAGTATTTT.

V usage is TRBV6-5 and J usage is TRBJ1-1, with TRBD1 matching over 8 bases. V lost 6 bases to trimming and J lost 2 bases; unmatched junction nucleotides: 8. CDR3 length equals 15 residues. The germline V gene encodes CDR1 MNHEY and CDR2 SVGAGI. CDR3 region: CASSYRQGLNTEAFF. The CDR3 DNA follows: TGTGCCAGCAGCTACCGACAGGGGCTAAACACTGAAGCTTTCTTT.

This rearrangement joins TRBV2 to TRBJ2-7; D is ambiguous. The CDR3 is 13 amino acids. V lost 4 bases and J lost 1, with 8 bases in between. Germline CDR1 is SNHLY and CDR2 is FYNNEI. The CDR3 sequence: CASSVLSSYEQYF. DNA of the CDR3: TGTGCCAGCAGTGTTCTCAGTTCCTACGAGCAGTACTTC.

The chain couples TRBV5-4 to TRBJ1-2; TRBD1 matches 7 bases. The CDR3 loop spans 16 amino acids. Losses at the gene ends were 5 bases for V and 2 bases for J; bases not matched to a gene: 12. Germline loops: CDR1 SGHNT, CDR2 YYREEE (reference sequence). CDR3 residues: CASSYTTGAMNYGYTF. The CDR3 DNA sequence: TGTGCCAGCAGTTATACCACAGGGGCGATGAACTATGGCTACACCTTC.

This chain connects TRBV29-1 to TRBJ1-4; D ambiguous. The CDR3 has 14 amino acids. Per germline, CDR1 SQVTM and CDR2 ANQGSEA. V was cut by 6 bases and J by 6 bases, with 17 bases left in between. This chain's CDR3 is CSVPSGSGYEKLFF. The CDR3, as DNA: TGCAGCGTCCCCTCGGGGTCGGGGTATGAAAAACTGTTTTTT.

The chain combines TRBV7-9 with TRBJ2-3; perhaps TRBD2 as D (7 bases). Per germline, CDR1 SEHNR and CDR2 FQNEAQ (reference sequence). This CDR3 has 14 amino acids. V was shortened by 2 bases and J by 4 bases, with 10 bases between the two germline ends. The CDR3 region has the DNA TGTGCCAGCAGCTTAACGGGGGGCGCAGATACGCAGTATTTT. This sequence encodes CASSLTGGADTQYF.

As regards this clone: Other DNA variants within this sample encode the same CDR3. This rearrangement joins TRBV19 to TRBJ1-1; 7 positions agree with TRBD1. The CDR3 has 14 amino acids. Unmatched junction bases numbered 5, after V lost 3 bases and J lost 4 bases. Germline V CDR1 and CDR2: LNHDA, SQIVND (reference sequence). The CDR3 loop is CASSIRQGGTEAFF. The CDR3 DNA is TGTGCCAGTAGTATCAGGCAGGGGGGCACTGAAGCTTTCTTT. Full variable domain (remainder filled in from reference TRBV19 and TRBJ1-1): DGGITQSPKYLFRKEGQNVTLSCEQNLNHDAMYWYRQDPGQGLRLIYYSQIVNDFQKGDIAEGYSVSREKKESFPLTVTSAQKNPTAFYLCASSIRQGGTEAFFGQGTRLTVV.

The chain couples TRBV29-1 to TRBJ1-1; 7 positions match TRBD1. Germline V CDR1 and CDR2: SQVTM, ANQGSEA. CDR3 length equals 13 residues. Trimming at V came to 6 bases and at J to 1 base, leaving 5 bases not matched to a gene. CDR3 loop: CSVTGTANTEAFF. The CDR3 nucleotides read TGCAGCGTAACCGGGACAGCGAACACTGAAGCTTTCTTT. The whole variable domain, remainder taken from reference TRBV29-1 and TRBJ1-1, is SAVISQKPSRDICQRGTSLTIQCQVDSQVTMMFWYRQQPGQSLTLIATANQGSEATYESGFVIDKFPISRPNLTFSTLTVSNMSPEDSSIYLCSVTGTANTEAFFGQGTRLTVV.

The gene calls are TRBV18 and TRBJ1-1; D may be TRBD1 (6 bases). The germline gives CDR1 KGHSH, CDR2 LQKENI. V dropped 1 base and J dropped 1 base, with 13 bases sitting between them. CDR3 length equals 16 residues. The CDR3 reads CASSPRTGQRNTEAFF. DNA of the CDR3: TGTGCCAGCTCACCACGAACTGGACAGCGGAACACTGAAGCTTTCTTT.

J is TRBJ2-7 and V is TRBV7-2, with 14 bases that match TRBD2. CDR1 SGHTA and CDR2 FQGNSA come from the germline V gene. This CDR3 has 18 residues. V was pared by 3 bases and J by 2 bases, with 9 bases of the junction left unmatched. The CDR3 nucleotides are TGTGCCAGCAGCTTGGGACTAGCGGGGGCCATCCGAACCTACGAGCAGTACTTC. It encodes CASSLGLAGAIRTYEQYF.

This clone has only a few counts. The gene calls are TRBV7-3 and TRBJ1-6; the match to TRBD1 covers 8 bases. From germline, CDR1 is SGHTA and CDR2 FQGTGA. V was clipped by 5 bases and J by 10 bases; unmatched bases: 7. The CDR3 contains 14 residues. In DNA form, the CDR3 reads TGTGCCAGCAGCAACGGGCCAGGGGGCTCACCCCTCCACTTT. This codes for CASSNGPGGSPLHF.

Notes on this clone: At the DNA level, this CDR3 is encoded by other sequences in the same sample as well. The chain employs TRBV6-5 and TRBJ1-2, with 9 positions matching TRBD1. CDR1 and CDR2 (germline): MNHEY, SVGAGI. The CDR3 is 13 amino acids. J gave up 4 bases and V 6 bases, and 3 bases lay outside the gene matches. CDR3 in DNA: TGTGCCAGCAGCCGGGGACAGGGCTATGGCTACACCTTC. The encoded protein is CASSRGQGYGYTF.

This chain links TRBV20-1 with TRBJ1-4; 10 bases match TRBD1. V shed 3 bases and J 3 bases; nucleotides not matched to a gene: 7. The CDR3 covers 16 residues. Per germline, CDR1 DFQATT and CDR2 SNEGSKA (reference sequence). The chain's CDR3 is CSASRTGGRANEKLFF. The CDR3 DNA reads TGCAGTGCTAGTCGGACAGGGGGTAGGGCTAATGAAAAACTGTTTTTT.

The chain couples TRBV9 to TRBJ2-5, with 8 bases that match TRBD1. The junction had 8 bases not matched to a gene; V was cut back by 3 bases and J by 4 bases. CDR3 length equals 15 residues. Germline CDR1 reads SGDLS; CDR2 reads YYNGEE. The CDR3 is CASSAGTGPTETQYF. The CDR3 nucleotides are TGTGCCAGCAGCGCGGGGACAGGTCCAACAGAGACCCAGTACTTC. Variable domain in full (rest from reference TRBV9 and TRBJ2-5): DSGVTQTPKHLITATGQRVTLRCSPRSGDLSVYWYQQSLDQGLQFLIQYYNGEERAKGNILERFSAQQFPDLHSELNLSSLELGDSALYFCASSAGTGPTETQYFGPGTRLLVL.

CDR3 region: CASSPGGGTEAFF. The CDR3 nucleotides read TGTGCCAGCAGCCCAGGGGGCGGCACTGAAGCTTTCTTT. The chain employs TRBV7-3 and TRBJ1-1; TRBD1 aligns across 8 bases. The CDR3 runs to 13 residues. V was pared by 5 bases and J by 4 bases, with 3 bases of the junction left unmatched. Per the germline V gene, CDR1 is SGHTA and CDR2 is FQGTGA.

This chain joins TRBV19 and TRBJ1-5; 7 nucleotides align to TRBD1. The CDR3 has 14 residues. Germline CDR1 is LNHDA and CDR2 is SQIVND (reference sequence). Trimming at V came to 5 bases and at J to 4 bases, leaving 5 bases not matched to a gene. The CDR3 DNA sequence: TGTGCCAGTAGTGAAGGGACAGCAAATCAGCCCCAGCATTTT. As protein: CASSEGTANQPQHF.

Here the CDR3 reads CASSQGWRGTQETQYF. The CDR3, as DNA: TGCGCCAGCAGCCAAGGGTGGCGGGGCACCCAAGAGACCCAGTACTTC. This chain joins TRBV4-1 and TRBJ2-5; a possible D gene is TRBD2 (6 bases). V was clipped by 1 base and J by 1 base, with 13 bases between them. CDR3 length: 16 residues. Germline CDR1 and CDR2: MGHRA and YSYEKL.

V and J are TRBV9 and TRBJ1-4; maybe TRBD1 (5 bases). Trimming left V 10 bases short and J 0 bases short, with 13 bases between. Germline V gives CDR1 SGDLS, CDR2 YYNGEE. This CDR3 is built from 14 residues. Here the CDR3 reads CAPPGSATNEKLFF. CDR3 DNA: TGTGCCCCCCCAGGGTCCGCAACTAATGAAAAACTGTTTTTT.

The rearrangement uses TRBV30 and TRBJ1-4, with 8 bases matching TRBD1. CDR1 GTSNPN and CDR2 SVGIG come from the germline V gene (reference sequence). This CDR3 spans 13 amino acids. J gave up 10 bases and V 5 bases, and 9 bases lay outside the gene matches. Here the CDR3 reads CAWEGQVRGKLFF. CDR3 coding DNA: TGTGCCTGGGAGGGACAGGTTAGAGGAAAACTGTTTTTT. Full variable domain (missing parts from reference TRBV30 and TRBJ1-4): SQTIHQWPATLVQPVGSPLSLECTVEGTSNPNLYWYRQAAGRGLQLLFYSVGIGQISSEVPQNLSASRPQDRQFILSSKKLLLSDSGFYLCAWEGQVRGKLFFGSGTQLSVL.

In its sample, this clone was seen a few times. The chain has TRBV7-2 and TRBJ2-2; a weak D match, TRBD2 (6 bases). The germline V and J ends were trimmed by 5 bases and 0 bases, with 13 bases remaining between them. Germline V gene lookup returns CDR1 SGHTA and CDR2 FQGNSA. CDR3 length: 16 amino acids. The CDR3: CASSVNGGPNTGELFF. DNA for the CDR3: TGTGCCAGCAGCGTTAACGGGGGTCCGAACACCGGGGAGCTGTTTTTT.

The chain couples TRBV7-3 to TRBJ2-5; 7 nucleotides match TRBD2. V lost 4 bases to trimming and J lost 5 bases; unmatched junction nucleotides: 13. The CDR3 sequence is 16 residues long. CDR1 is SGHTA, CDR2 FQGTGA, per germline. The CDR3 DNA reads TGTGCCAGCAGCTCGGGCGGACTAGGGCGGACGGAGACCCAGTACTTC. This sequence encodes CASSSGGLGRTETQYF.

This sequence joins TRBV5-6 and TRBJ1-5; TRBD1 might be the D (5 bases). Per the germline V gene, CDR1 is SGHDT and CDR2 is YYEEEE. The CDR3 loop spans 14 amino acids. Trimming pared 0 bases from V and 4 bases from J, leaving 8 bases between. The CDR3 sequence: CASSLGSGNQPQHF. The CDR3 coding sequence is TGTGCCAGCAGCTTGGGGTCAGGGAATCAGCCCCAGCATTTT.

This clone has a handful of counts. The chain employs TRBV29-1 and TRBJ1-1, with 12 bases aligning to TRBD1. V was pared by 5 bases and J by 3 bases, with 4 bases of the junction left unmatched. The germline V gene has CDR1 SQVTM and CDR2 ANQGSEA. This CDR3 has 14 amino acids. CDR3 sequence reads: CSVPGTGGYTEAFF. The CDR3 coding sequence is TGCAGCGTTCCCGGGACAGGGGGCTACACTGAAGCTTTCTTT.